This T cell receptor beta chain emerged from a study of beta chain features in type 1 diabetes. Findings and caveats of the study: TCRB repertoires of naive, central memory and Treg cells appeared more similar among patients than among healthy donors. Researchers report that Type 1 diabetes patients had moderately but significantly shorter TCRB CDR3s across all four CD4+ subsets.

The single heparinised draw taken from each donor contained around 100 mL of blood on average. Cells sorted by CD45RO/CCR7/CD25/CD127/CD95/CD27 comprised CD4+ naive, central memory, regulatory and stem cell-like memory cells. Of note for this clone: The target antigen is unknown.

Expressed TCRB transcripts were sequenced because the entire RNA isolate underwent reverse transcription. Using immunoSEQ multiplex PCR, the repertoire was profiled, and TCRdb retains in-frame clones only, with some absent. The repertoire holds 150,000 to 200,000 clones, with 50% to 70% as singletons. The length of the CDR3 is 13 residues. CDR1 is LGHNA, CDR2 YSLEER, per germline. V was shortened by 0 bases and J by 9 bases, with 10 bases between the two germline ends. Sequencing was performed on naive CD4+ T cells from blood. The clonotype originates from a man under 40 with type 1 diabetes. The chain employs TRBV4-3 and TRBJ2-3; D ambiguous. The CDR3 region is CASSQDRVGTQYF. In nucleotides, the CDR3 is TGCGCCAGCAGCCAAGATCGGGTGGGGACGCAGTATTTT.